Listed here is a single T cell receptor (beta chain). Germline V gene lookup returns CDR1 LNHDA and CDR2 SQIVND (reference sequence). This CDR3 spans 15 amino acids. The ends lost 5 bases at V and 3 bases at J; junction bases unmatched: 3. Original data processing: Nucleated cell counts were estimated from reference gene primer amplification. Using immunoSEQ multiplex PCR, the repertoire was profiled, and TCRdb retains in-frame clones only, with some absent. The V and J calls and clone size are taken from that table; D and trimming were inferred from the DNA. Of about 150,000 clones listed, around 85% are singletons. The data derive from a study of blood T cell repertoires in COVID-19. Study at large: Researchers got acute and convalescent COVID-19 samples from the United States, Italy and Spain. The analysed material was cDNA or gDNA that came from T cells, B-cell-depleted T cells, or PBMCs.

The chain employs TRBV19 and TRBJ2-7; 14 nucleotides agree with TRBD2. The clonotype was recovered from a man between 65 and 85 years old with acute or convalescent COVID-19. What was sequenced was peripheral blood. CDR3 sequence reads: CASSPGTSGSYEQYF. The CDR3 DNA is TGTGCCAGTAGTCCCGGGACTAGCGGGAGCTACGAGCAGTACTTC. Looking up the rest from reference TRBV19 and TRBJ2-7 gives the full variable domain: DGGITQSPKYLFRKEGQNVTLSCEQNLNHDAMYWYRQDPGQGLRLIYYSQIVNDFQKGDIAEGYSVSREKKESFPLTVTSAQKNPTAFYLCASSPGTSGSYEQYFGPGTRLTVT.